This TCR beta chain was identified in a study of blood T cell repertoires in COVID-19. Here immunoSEQ multiplex PCR was the method, and the copy in TCRdb shows in-frame clones only, minus some. The top ten clones hold about 1% of a sample with 75,000 to 90,000 clones, around 91% of them seen once. V lost 3 bases and J lost 3, with 20 bases in between. Germline assignment: CDR1 DFQATT and CDR2 SNEGSKA (reference sequence). This CDR3 is built from 16 residues. The TCR originated in a woman between 50 and 59 years old in a cohort sampled during active COVID-19. This chain uses TRBV20-1 with TRBJ1-1; D possibly corresponds to TRBD1 (6 bases). Sequenced input: peripheral blood. This CDR3 reads CSASLRGSAVHTEAFF. CDR3 in DNA: TGCAGTGCTAGTCTCAGGGGCAGCGCGGTCCACACTGAAGCTTTCTTT.